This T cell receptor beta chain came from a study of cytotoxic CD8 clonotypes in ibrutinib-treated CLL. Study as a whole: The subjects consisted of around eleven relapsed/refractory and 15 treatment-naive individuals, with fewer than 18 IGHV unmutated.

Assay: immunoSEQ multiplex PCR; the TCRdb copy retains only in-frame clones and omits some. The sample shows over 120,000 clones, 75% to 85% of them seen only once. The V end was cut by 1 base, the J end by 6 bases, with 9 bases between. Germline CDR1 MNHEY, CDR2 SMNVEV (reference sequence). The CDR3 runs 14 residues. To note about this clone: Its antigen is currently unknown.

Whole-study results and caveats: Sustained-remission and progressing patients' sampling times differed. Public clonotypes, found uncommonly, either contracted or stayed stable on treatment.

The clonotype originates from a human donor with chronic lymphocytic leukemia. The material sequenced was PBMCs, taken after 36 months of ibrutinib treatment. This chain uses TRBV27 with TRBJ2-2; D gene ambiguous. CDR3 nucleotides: TGTGCCAGCAGTTTATTCTCTATCGCCGGGGAGCTGTTTTTT. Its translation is CASSLFSIAGELFF.